Given below is one TCR beta chain in context. This clone was observed a few times. Its antigen is still unknown. Base qualities are not at hand, and no much larger clone is one base apart. The sample originates from a study of beta chain features in type 1 diabetes (dated by TCRdb to 2016 to 2019). Background for the entire study: Mean age, gender distribution, total cell number and subset yield were not different between patients and healthy donors. Across all samples, 90 million to 130 million sorted cells were examined, and cell number per subset correlated strongly with RNA yield. The study compared the TCRB repertoires of sorted circulating CD4+ T cell subsets in recently diagnosed type 1 diabetes patients with those in matched healthy donors. Regulatory and stem cell-like memory subsets were obtained from only 8 patients and roughly 8 healthy donors, while naive and central memory subsets were obtained from all 30 or so donors. The investigation overall reported the following: At VDJ recombination sites, type 1 diabetes patients had fewer insertions and more deleted nucleotides, which implies abnormalities in thymic rearrangement. Shorter templates might have been favored by PCR, but patient and control samples were amplified and corrected together, so both groups would have been affected equally by any skew. Because the HLA sub-analyses included only small numbers of individuals, any influence of HLA type on TCRB rearrangement was left unresolved. Sequencing cDNA rather than genomic DNA could over-represent highly expressing activated cells, although activation and CD3 levels did not differ between groups. Type 1 diabetes patients showed a moderate but significant shortening of TCRB CDR3 length in all four CD4+ subsets. Naive, central memory and regulatory TCRB repertoires appeared to be more similar among patients than among healthy donors.

All of the isolated RNA was reverse transcribed with the High Capacity cDNA Reverse Transcription Kit, so expressed TCRB transcripts were sequenced. Naive, central memory and regulatory T cell samples underwent deep immunoSEQ sequencing, averaging about 3.57 million total reads per sample. After sorted cells were lysed in RLT buffer, RNA was extracted with DNase-treated RNeasy Micro or Mini kits, with the choice depending on cell number. Each cell subset was processed on its own to prevent cross-contamination, while patient and healthy donor samples were processed together. The immunoSEQ multiplex PCR was used to amplify TCRB sequences from cDNA, generating 87-bp fragments that spanned the CDR3 region. Sequencing of the amplicons was done on the Illumina HiSeq platform. From the authors' description of their analysis: PCR bias was corrected computationally using synthetic template baselines, and reads within Hamming distance 2 were collapsed, with unmergeable singletons discarded. Reads were aligned against IMGT to assign V, D and J genes, CDR3 length and insertions or deletions at six rearrangement sites. Within each subset, clonotype counts were normalized to sorted cell number, after which true diversity and Gini coefficients were computed with the tcR R package. The overlap coefficient, calculated on TCRB nucleotide sequences, was used to measure repertoire sharing. TCRdb limited this immuneACCESS table to in-frame rearrangements with V and J called. A share of clones is missing; checked studies link under half to unresolved V genes, and the rest is unexplained. V and J calls and clone size are as listed in that table; D and trimming were resolved from the DNA. The sample yields more than 120,000 clones; about an eighth were counted once. The top ten clones comprise 1.3% of the sample.

A single peripheral blood draw of approximately 120 mL on average was collected from each donor into heparinised tubes. A BD FACSAria II was used to sort naive, central memory, regulatory and stem cell-like memory CD4+ T cells with a panel that included CD45RO, CCR7, CD25, CD127, CD95 and CD27. Purity was above 95% for every sorted population. PBMCs were isolated immediately by Lymphoprep density gradient centrifugation and stained directly without culture. Samples were stained and sorted in pairs, with one healthy donor and one patient per experiment, so that batch effects were minimized. This TCR was recovered from a young man with type 1 diabetes. Sequenced sample: central memory CD4+ T cells from blood.

The DNA sequence is as follows: TGCGCCAGCAGCGTTGGAGCCTACGAGCAGTACTTC. Its protein is CASSVGAYEQYF. The V and J segments used are TRBV5-1 and TRBJ2-7; no confident D gene assignment can be made. Relative to germline, V is 4 bases shorter and J is 2 bases shorter, with 7 bases between their ends. Spanning cysteine to phenylalanine, the CDR3 consists of 12 amino acids. Only the CDR3 DNA stays, 36 bases, in frame from base 1. The germline V gene yields SGHRS for CDR1 and YFSETQ for CDR2. With the rest looked up from the reference TRBV5-1 and TRBJ2-7 genes rather than sequenced, the full variable domain is KAGVTQTPRYLIKTRGQQVTLSCSPISGHRSVSWYQQTPGQGLQFLFEYFSETQRNKGNFPGRFSGRQFSNSRSEMNVSTLELGDSALYLCASSVGAYEQYFGPGTRLTVT.